These T cell receptor beta chains were read from a single sample in a study of T cell repertoires in cytomegalovirus infection. TCRdb processed the reads anew with MiXCR; each CDR3 protein has one entry. The sample holds some 400,000 distinct CDR3 sequences; around 32% are singletons and the top ten take approximately 14%. The sequencing input was PBMCs. These receptors were collected from a human donor in good health (CMV status not recorded). Some clones in this sample may be carry-over from other donors' samples. CDR3s leave out the opening cysteine and the closing phenylalanine or tryptophan. Clone size, where shown, is once, few, many, or a class for clones that have expanded.

V	size	J	CDR3
TRBV7-9	NA	TRBJ2-7	ASTQAGAYEQY
TRBV7-3	NA	TRBJ1-1	ASSLGGTSEAF
TRBV7-2	few	TRBJ1-2	TSSLALEYGYT
TRBV7-2	many	TRBJ2-5	ASGGGGLAGQETQY
TRBV7-2	many	TRBJ2-5	ASSSSLGQKQETQY
TRBV4-1	NA	TRBJ1-1	ASSQDPQGPGTEAF
TRBV4-3	few	TRBJ2-1	ASSSSGHYNEQF
TRBV11-2	NA	TRBJ1-2	ASSLENWNYGYT
TRBV6-2/TRBV6-3	few	TRBJ1-1	ASRKDLTGNTEAF
TRBV12-3/TRBV12-4	NA	TRBJ2-3	ASSFWTSGVADTQY
TRBV5-1	few	TRBJ2-3	ASSLGTGRGTDTQY
TRBV7-6	few	TRBJ2-3	ASSLPVAGPNTDTQY
TRBV7-2	many	TRBJ1-2	ASSRYPDRADGYT
TRBV7-6	many	TRBJ2-7	ASSLAASYEQY
TRBV7-2	NA	TRBJ1-2	ASSPGDYVYP
TRBV5-3	NA	TRBJ1-2	ASSSPWRDRPHYGYT
TRBV5-1	once	TRBJ2-1	ASSQGLVNEQF
TRBV14	NA	TRBJ2-5	ARCKGRVKGTQY
TRBV20-1	NA	TRBJ2-3	SATTGSTDTQY
TRBV29-1	NA	TRBJ2-3	SVAGGGRGTDTQY
TRBV7-2	many	TRBJ2-3	ASSGRLAYTDTQY
TRBV6-1	NA	TRBJ1-1	ASSSGHSMNTEAF
TRBV28	NA	TRBJ2-2	ATRLAGGTGELF
TRBV30	NA	TRBJ1-3	AWSKSSGNTIY
TRBV12-3/TRBV12-4	NA	TRBJ2-7	ASSFPREGPRTDEQY
TRBV12-3/TRBV12-4	many	TRBJ1-5	ASSLRQGAHFGNQPQH
TRBV7-2	few	TRBJ2-2	ASSTGTSGNTGELF
TRBV3-1	NA	TRBJ1-2	ASSRRSYGYT
TRBV7-6	many	TRBJ2-1	ASSLRGTSGYNEQF
TRBV11-2	NA	TRBJ2-5	ASSLDLGTQY
TRBV12-3/TRBV12-4	NA	TRBJ1-3	ATLRLGSGNTIY
TRBV7-2	many	TRBJ2-2	ASSYRSGGTTGELF
TRBV7-6	NA	TRBJ1-6	ASSLGAGKNSPLH
TRBV2	NA	TRBJ2-7	ASKNSGPHEQY
TRBV6-6	few	TRBJ1-1	ASSPGQGAGEAF
TRBV6-5	NA	TRBJ1-1	ASSYSGRHLNTEAF